This T cell receptor (beta chain) emerged from a study of T cell changes during pregnancy in multiple sclerosis. Per germline, CDR1 MNHNS and CDR2 SASEGT. The V gene lost 4 bases and the J gene lost 6 bases, with 13 bases spanning the gap. The CDR3 spans 13 residues. Clones were read by immunoSEQ multiplex PCR, and TCRdb kept only the in-frame ones, dropping some. This table has about 40,000 clones, roughly 93% appearing once. This TCR came from a female donor with multiple sclerosis, enrolled in a pregnancy study. J is TRBJ2-7 and V is TRBV6-1, with D perhaps TRBD1 (6 bases). The sample was CD4+ T cells from peripheral blood mononuclear cells, taken before pregnancy. CDR3 in amino acids: CASSAWRQAEQYF. CDR3 coding DNA: TGTGCCAGCAGTGCCTGGCGACAGGCCGAGCAGTACTTC.